Here is one TCR beta chain with its context. Its cognate antigen has yet to be identified. The data belong to a study of cytomegalovirus exposure and HLA in healthy donors (dated by TCRdb to about 2017). In terms of the full investigation: According to an earlier analysis of 587 of the donors, about 179 million T cells yielded 117 million unique TCR beta sequences and approximately 280 Gb of sequence data. An early release that covered about 600 HLA-typed donors contained around 300 gigabases of sequencing data and some 87 million unique TCR sequences. Of the roughly 390 genotyped donors, less than 90% were placed in the genetic ancestry cluster associated with self-reported Caucasian donors. The study aimed to test whether signatures of past pathogen exposure could be identified by cataloging public T cell receptors. Using immunosequencing, the study profiled T cell repertoires from around 670 subjects and related those repertoires to cytomegalovirus serostatus. A separate validation cohort of roughly 110 different subjects was used in addition to the 666-subject first cohort. To predict cytomegalovirus infection status, the study brought together high-throughput TCR immunosequencing, statistical association of individual TCRs with disease status, and machine learning. A later analysis re-analyzed previously published TCR beta repertoires from roughly 630 donors and added high-resolution HLA genotyping to study TCR occurrence patterns. In the later analysis, no new phenotypic data were used to find candidate immune exposures; instead, reliance was placed on TCR beta sequences and their occurrence across donors. To decide whether each TCR beta V gene segment behaved as functional or pseudogenic, an earlier analysis of some 600 of the donors relied on high-throughput TCR beta sequencing. Donor age, sex, ethnicity and CMV serostatus were compiled together with the repertoire data. A later genetic analysis took genome-wide SNP genotypes for about 65% of the roughly 670 donors and used that subset as a discovery cohort. All discovery cohort repertoires had been generated on a single sequencing platform. Class I and class II HLA loci were covered by the typing at four-digit resolution. Typing coverage differed by locus: A, B, C, DRB1 and DQB1 were typed in about 629-630 donors, DQA1 in about 550, DPA1 in over 600, and DPB1 in 450 to 490. Four to six DR-DQ haplotypes were handled as single units for association and clustering, since linkage in the cohort was strong. Among under 450 genotyped donors of the cohort, an average of approximately 240,000 unique TCR beta nucleotide sequences were sequenced per donor, about a sixth of them non-productive. Findings and caveats that apply to the study as a whole: In an earlier analysis of some 540 of the donors, most TCR beta V segments appeared in productive rearrangements about 87% or about 30% of the time, broadly matching IMGT annotations. A later analysis found that TCR association rates varied across HLA loci, with DRB1 alleles showing the most associated TCRs and HLA-C alleles the fewest. The study listed around 160 TCR beta chains as associated with cytomegalovirus. According to the authors, the approach could potentially be generalized to other disease states and immunological phenotypes. In a later genetic analysis, a missense DCLRE1C variant was associated with V-gene and J-gene trimming of TCR beta chains, and the association was replicated in an independent cohort. A further reported finding was that TCR beta sequences accurately predicted the HLA-A and HLA-B alleles for most subjects in the first cohort. A few of the identified cytomegalovirus-associated TCR beta chains were confirmed in vitro to be specific for cytomegalovirus antigens. A cluster of highly shared sequence variants was judged likely to be a technical artifact of the sequencing pipeline. Assigning TCR associations to individual alleles was difficult when HLA alleles, especially DR and DQ, strongly co-occurred. A later genetic analysis reported fewer N-insertions in productive TCRs among donors in an Asian-associated ancestry cluster than the roughly 620-donor mean. Roughly uniform sequencing depth across donors was assumed in presence/absence analyses, although this assumption may not hold. Because counts were too low, seventeen rarely observed V segments, including chromosome 9 orphons, were left out of the earlier analysis of some 600 of the donors. A later analysis found that HLA-associated TCR beta chains were more clonally expanded and had lower generation probabilities than equally common non-associated chains. In this cohort, only TCR beta chains were sequenced, and detectable features were limited by the absence of alpha or paired-chain data. For the cohort, immune exposure information was limited to CMV serostatus. At a false discovery rate of 0.05, a later analysis linked some 17,000 TCR beta sequences to specific HLA alleles. In a later analysis, most CMV-associated TCR beta chains were found to appear HLA-restricted, with HLA associations seemingly driven largely by CMV exposure. Because some donors lacked HLA typing at each locus, the association tests relied only on the typed subset. In both the original and validation cohorts, the classifier was reported to diagnose cytomegalovirus status with high specificity and sensitivity. Linkage disequilibrium might explain the correlated functional status among segregating V segments, but an unknown experimental factor could not be excluded. While some public TCRs were present in many individuals, most TCR sequences turned up only very rarely across donors. A later analysis reported that several top co-occurrence clusters appeared linked to parvovirus B19, influenza, CMV and Epstein-Barr virus. Some IMGT-functional V segments, including TRBV6-2 and TRBV6-3, could not be distinguished by the 87-base-pair reads and were therefore excluded.

CDR1 MDHEN and CDR2 SYDVKM are derived from the germline V gene. Including the terminal cysteine and phenylalanine, the CDR3 comprises 12 residues. Just the 36-base CDR3 DNA is kept, in frame starting at base 1. V is shortened by 7 bases, J by 4 bases, and the region joining them spans 9 bases. Library creation used the immunoSEQ multiplex PCR assay. For the multiplex PCR, a mixture combining 60 forward primers for TCR Vbeta segments and 13 reverse primers for TCR Jbeta segments was used. The CDR3 region of rearranged TCR beta genes was amplified from genomic DNA by a multiplex PCR assay. The Illumina HiSeq System was used to sequence the amplified TCR beta libraries as 87-base-pair reads. For the original study's pipeline: A later analysis tallied 80 million to 95 million unique TCR beta chains across the 650 to 750 repertoires, and roughly 11 million of those chains were shared by two or more donors. To remove PCR and sequencing errors, raw reads were error-corrected and collapsed into unique sequences using a nearest-neighbor algorithm that merged closely related sequences. Alignment of CDR3 sequences to IMGT reference sequences was used to assign V, D and J gene segments. Each retained sequence needed at least a six-nucleotide match to both a V gene segment and a J gene segment. A rearrangement counted as productive if the CDR3 had no stop codons and remained in frame with V and J, and every other rearrangement counted as non-productive. CDR3 was defined according to IMGT convention as the region running from the second conserved V-encoded cysteine to the conserved J-encoded phenylalanine. The earlier analysis of 450 to 750 of the donors excluded any sequence lacking an unambiguous match to a single V gene segment. In an earlier analysis of several hundred of the donors, V segments were called functional above 56.7% productive rearrangements and were called segregating when the between-donor standard deviation exceeded 5%. To diagnose cytomegalovirus status from the catalog of TCR beta chain sequences, a statistical classification framework was built. In a later analysis, V and J genes were assigned by comparing TCR nucleotide sequences against IMGT/GENE-DB human TR gene sequences. The TCRdist pipeline was used in a later analysis to assign CDR3 sequences and most-parsimonious VDJ recombination scenarios. In a later analysis, each TCR beta chain was defined by its CDR3 amino acid sequence together with its V-gene family, and reads lacking a unique V-gene family were excluded. A later analysis removed 500 to 600 highly shared, low-generation-probability nucleotide sequences to deal with suspected cross-contamination and a sequencing artifact. A later analysis calculated a clonal expansion index for each public chain from normalized within-repertoire ranks of inferred template counts. In a later analysis, generation probabilities were computed with a VDJ recombination model fitted to out-of-frame rearrangements, and the resulting probabilities were checked against IGoR. In a later analysis, TCR-TCR, TCR-HLA and TCR-CMV co-occurrence was scored with hypergeometric tests, and a repertoire-size bias correction was applied to TCR pairs. In a later analysis, false discovery rates were estimated by permuting HLA or CMV assignments 20 times. In a later analysis, co-occurring TCRs were grouped using DBSCAN, with TCRdist sequence similarity added in when clustering inside HLA-allele-positive subsets. Repertoires with fewer than 30,000 or more than 120,000 public chains, plus five repertoires with anomalous nucleotide sharing, were excluded from co-occurrence clustering. TCRdb's version of the immuneACCESS table is confined to in-frame rearrangements and falls short of the full clone set. An unresolved V gene accounts for under half of the shortfall where checked; the remainder is of unknown origin. The V and J calls and the clone size are those of that table, but D and trimming were determined from the DNA. The table for this sample records 150,000 or so clones. The ten largest clones add up to under 2.5% of the sample.

The cohort comprised 550 to 700 healthy bone marrow donors. At the time of sampling, all cohort members were nominally healthy, though unrecorded immune exposures were likely present. The donor was CMV seronegative and belonged to the group of 352 seronegative cohort members. Each donor provided a peripheral blood sample, and peripheral blood mononuclear cells were used for TCR beta sequencing. Genomic DNA was extracted from the blood cell samples with the Qiagen DNeasy Blood Extraction Kit. The sequenced sample was PBMCs. The V gene is TRBV28 and the J gene is TRBJ2-3, with the D segment identity uncertain. The receptor's source is a man aged 30 to 45 in good health and CMV-seronegative. For the CDR3, the sequence is CASISVADTQYF. Read as DNA, the sequence is TGTGCCAGCATTTCGGTGGCAGATACGCAGTATTTT.